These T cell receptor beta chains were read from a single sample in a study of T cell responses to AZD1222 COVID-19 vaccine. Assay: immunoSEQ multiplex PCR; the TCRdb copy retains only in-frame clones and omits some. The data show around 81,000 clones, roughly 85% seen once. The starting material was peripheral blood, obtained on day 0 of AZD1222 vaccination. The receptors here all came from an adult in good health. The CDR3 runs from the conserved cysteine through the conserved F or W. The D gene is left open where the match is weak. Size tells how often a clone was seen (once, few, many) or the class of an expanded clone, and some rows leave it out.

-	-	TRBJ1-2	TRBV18	CASSRDTTLYGYTF	TGTGCCAGCTCCCGGGACACAACCCTCTATGGCTACACCTTC
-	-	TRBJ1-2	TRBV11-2	CASSTGTQYPLDYGYTF	TGTGCCAGCAGCACAGGGACCCAGTACCCTCTCGACTATGGCTACACCTTC
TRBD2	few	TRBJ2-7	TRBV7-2	CASSLSREGSYEQYF	TGTGCCAGCAGCTTAAGCCGGGAGGGCAGCTACGAGCAGTACTTC
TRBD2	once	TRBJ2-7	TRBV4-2	CASSRPGLAPYEQYF	TGTGCCAGCAGCCGACCGGGACTAGCCCCCTACGAGCAGTACTTC
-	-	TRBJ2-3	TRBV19	CASSVEHSDTQYF	TGTGCCAGTAGTGTTGAACATTCAGATACGCAGTATTTT
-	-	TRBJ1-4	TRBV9	CASSGGALGNEKLFF	TGTGCCAGCAGCGGGGGGGCGCTTGGAAATGAAAAACTGTTTTTT
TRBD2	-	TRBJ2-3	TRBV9	CASSVEGGGATDTQYF	TGTGCCAGCAGCGTAGAAGGCGGGGGGGCCACAGATACGCAGTATTTT
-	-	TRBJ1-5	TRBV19	CASSISLRGNQPQHF	TGTGCCAGTAGTATATCCTTACGAGGCAATCAGCCCCAGCATTTT
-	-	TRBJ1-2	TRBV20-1	CSASAGYGYTF	TGCAGTGCTAGCGCGGGTTATGGCTACACCTTC
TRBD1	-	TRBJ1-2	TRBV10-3	CAISGTDRGFDGYTF	TGTGCCATCAGTGGGACCGACAGGGGTTTTGATGGCTACACCTTC
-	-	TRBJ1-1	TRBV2	CASTRVDTEAFF	TGTGCCAGCACTAGGGTAGACACTGAAGCTTTCTTT
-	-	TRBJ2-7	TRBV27	CASSLYPGVVKGYEQYF	TGTGCCAGCAGTCTGTACCCGGGAGTAGTAAAGGGTTACGAGCAGTACTTC
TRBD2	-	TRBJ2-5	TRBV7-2	CASSWGGEETQYF	TGTGCCAGCAGTTGGGGGGGGGAAGAGACCCAGTACTTC
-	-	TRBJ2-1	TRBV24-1	CATGSYNEQFF	TGTGCCACCGGGTCCTACAATGAGCAGTTCTTC
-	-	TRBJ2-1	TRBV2	CASSEELAGYNEQFF	TGTGCCAGCAGTGAAGAACTAGCTGGCTACAATGAGCAGTTCTTC
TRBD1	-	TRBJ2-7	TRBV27	CASSRLPYRDRSSYEQYF	TGTGCCAGCAGTCGATTACCCTACCGGGACAGGTCCTCCTACGAGCAGTACTTC
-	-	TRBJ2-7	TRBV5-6	CASSLAVGRASYEQYF	TGTGCCAGCAGCTTGGCGGTGGGCAGGGCCTCCTACGAGCAGTACTTC